A selection of T cell receptor beta chains follows, all from one sample in a study of blood T cell repertoires in COVID-19. The table came from immunoSEQ multiplex PCR; TCRdb's copy has only in-frame clones and leaves some out. The table lists approximately 170,000 clones, 84% of them singletons. The specimen sequenced was PBMCs or T cells enriched from blood (not recorded which). The receptors stem from a woman aged 50 to 60 who had recovered from COVID-19. Each CDR3 is given without its conserved first and last residue. Each record gives: V gene, clone size, D gene, CDR3 protein. A D gene is named only where the DNA matches it firmly. Clone size is given for some rows only: seen once, a few or many times, or a class if the clone is expanded.

>TRBV7-3|NA|TRBD2
ASSDTSGAGNEQF
>TRBV5-1|NA|TRBD2
ASSIGTSGNTDTQY
>TRBV2|NA|NA
ASSDPLHTEAF
>TRBV15|NA|NA
ATSSRQDANTEAF
>TRBV28|NA|NA
ASSSYDRPQETQY
>TRBV6-2/TRBV6-3|few|TRBD2
ASSYSSGGPKEY
>TRBV6-5|NA|NA
ASSYEGSLRVEQY
>TRBV6-5|NA|NA
ASRDILEGYT
>TRBV6-1|once|TRBD1
ASSDPTGGNQPQH
>TRBV7-2|NA|TRBD2
ASSTTSGRPNEQF
>TRBV7-2|NA|NA
ASSLFGGRDHGYT
>TRBV5-1|NA|NA
ASSPGKGESVREAF
>TRBV6-2/TRBV6-3|NA|NA
ASSYGTRGNTEAF
>TRBV6-5|once|TRBD2
ASSYKSGVFYNEQF
>TRBV27|NA|NA
ASSPFWDSSSGNTIY
>TRBV14|NA|NA
ASSQDLGRVYEQY
>TRBV5-1|NA|NA
ASSLETDTQY
>TRBV5-1|NA|NA
ASRYDRGGNEQF
>TRBV3-1/TRBV3-2|few|NA
ASSHGGEAAEQY
>TRBV6-5|NA|NA
ASRIGQGGDTQY
>TRBV14|few|NA
ASSPRRGVSSYNSPLH
>TRBV5-1|NA|TRBD1
ASGKGQTNTGELF
>TRBV24-1|few|NA
ATSDPDKGTQY
>TRBV9|NA|NA
ASRQSSGNTIY
>TRBV2|NA|NA
ARAWAPNQPQH
>TRBV18|NA|NA
ASSPSPGLYGYT
>TRBV10-3|NA|NA
AISEGGPETQY
>TRBV4-3|NA|NA
ASSQEYRNRATEAF
>TRBV2|NA|NA
ASKRGSNTGELF
>TRBV25-1|few|NA
ASRGGPSNTDTQY
>TRBV7-2|NA|NA
ASSLQPPSIGETQY
>TRBV3-1/TRBV3-2|NA|TRBD2
ASSPAGAYNEQF
>TRBV5-5|NA|NA
ASTLYGSYNEQF
>TRBV6-5|NA|NA
ASSYSGGSTEAF
>TRBV7-3|many|TRBD1
ASSSGQGESPLH
>TRBV7-9|NA|NA
ASSLEIVSYNEQF
>TRBV6-5|NA|NA
ATQDSGISGNTIY
>TRBV28|NA|NA
ASIPGGESQPQH
>TRBV12-3/TRBV12-4|NA|NA
ASSLVGSYEQY
>TRBV27|few|TRBD2
ASSRPSGDHYNEQF
>TRBV7-9|NA|NA
ASSLAGAEGQPQH
>TRBV9|NA|TRBD1
ASSGFGTGGSEQY
>TRBV5-5|NA|NA
ASSYIWTTNTGELF
>TRBV27|NA|NA
ASRPSAGEIEQY
>TRBV7-2|NA|NA
ASSLDLYTEAF
>TRBV13|NA|TRBD2
ASTSRGLAGVSYEQY
>TRBV28|NA|NA
ASSFRVREKLF
>TRBV6-6|NA|TRBD1
ASGGQGGYEQY
>TRBV19|few|NA
ASSIQVQETQY
>TRBV11-2|NA|NA
ASSFPGAETQY